These T cell receptor beta chains were read from a single sample in a study of blood T cell repertoires in COVID-19. Generated by immunoSEQ multiplex PCR, the TCRdb table keeps only in-frame clones and is missing some. The data hold approximately 280,000 clones, with about nine tenths observed a single time. Sequencing was carried out using PBMCs or T cells enriched from blood (not recorded which). All receptors derive from a woman aged 55 to 70 who had recovered from COVID-19. Both conserved end residues are part of each CDR3. D genes are given only for firm matches. Only part of the rows carry a size: once, few, many, or a class if the clone is expanded.

>TRBJ2-1|-|TRBV4-2|-
TGTGCCAGCAGCCAAGATAGGAGCAATGAGCAGTTCTTC
CASSQDRSNEQFF
>TRBJ2-1|TRBD2|TRBV6-5|few
TGTGCCAGTGAAACGGGAGGGCACCCGTATGAGCAGTTCTTC
CASETGGHPYEQFF
>TRBJ2-7|TRBD2|TRBV18|-
TGTGCCAGCTCCAACGGACTAGTTCGAGACGAGCAGTACTTC
CASSNGLVRDEQYF
>TRBJ1-2|-|TRBV2|-
TGTGCCAGCAGTGCGGAACAGGTGGTGGCTGGCTACACCTTC
CASSAEQVVAGYTF
>TRBJ1-5|TRBD1|TRBV4-1|-
TGCGCCAGCAGCCAAATCCCAGGGGGCCGCAATCAGCCCCAGCATTTT
CASSQIPGGRNQPQHF
>TRBJ2-7|-|TRBV28|-
TGTGCCAGCAAGGGGGGGGGCGCGGGCTACGAGCAGTACTTC
CASKGGGAGYEQYF
>TRBJ1-1|-|TRBV28|-
TGTGCCAGCAGTTTACCAACATGGACTGAAGCTTTCTTT
CASSLPTWTEAFF
>TRBJ2-1|-|TRBV27|-
TGTGCCAGCAGTTTAGGTGGGGGGAAGCAGTTCTTC
CASSLGGGKQFF
>TRBJ1-5|-|TRBV2|-
TGTGCCAGCAGTGAGCGGGTTGAGGATCAGCCCCAGCATTTT
CASSERVEDQPQHF
>TRBJ1-1|TRBD1|TRBV9|-
TGTGCCAGCGCACGGGGGGGACAGGGGCCCACTGAAGCTTTCTTT
CASARGGQGPTEAFF
>TRBJ2-5|-|TRBV6-5|-
TGTGCCAGCAGTTACTCGGGTGGGCGAGAGACCCAGTACTTC
CASSYSGGRETQYF
>TRBJ1-5|-|TRBV18|-
TGTGCCAGCTCGCTCGGGACAAATAGCAATCAGCCCCAGCATTTT
CASSLGTNSNQPQHF
>TRBJ1-2|TRBD1|TRBV12-3/TRBV12-4|-
TGTGCCAGCAACCCGGGACAGGGGTTTGGCTACACCTTC
CASNPGQGFGYTF
>TRBJ1-1|TRBD1|TRBV19|-
TGTGCCAGTAAATCAAGGGCAGGGGGGAACACTGAAGCTTTCTTT
CASKSRAGGNTEAFF
>TRBJ2-5|TRBD1|TRBV12-3/TRBV12-4|-
TGTGCCAGCGGTTCAGGGGGTCAAGAGACCCAGTACTTC
CASGSGGQETQYF
>TRBJ1-1|-|TRBV9|-
TGTGCCAGCAGCGTAGGCGATGGGGCGAACACTGAAGCTTTCTTT
CASSVGDGANTEAFF
>TRBJ2-5|-|TRBV4-2|-
TGTGCCAGCAGCCTCAAAGACACAGGGCGACAAGAGACCCAGTACTTC
CASSLKDTGRQETQYF
>TRBJ1-2|-|TRBV11-2|-
TGTGCCAGCAGCCGGGACGGACTACATGGCTACACCTTC
CASSRDGLHGYTF
>TRBJ1-5|TRBD1|TRBV6-9|-
TGTGCCAGCAGTTACCCGGGGACAGATAAATTAAATAGCAATCAGCCCCAGCATTTT
CASSYPGTDKLNSNQPQHF
>TRBJ1-2|-|TRBV6-1|-
TGTGCCAGCAGTGATTACCCACAGGGAGGCTACACCTTC
CASSDYPQGGYTF
>TRBJ1-5|-|TRBV6-5|-
TGTGCCAGCATGGGGCGGAAGGATCAGCCCCAGCATTTT
CASMGRKDQPQHF
>TRBJ2-1|-|TRBV6-5|-
TGTGCCAGCAGCCCAGGACGGGAGTGGTTCTTC
CASSPGREWFF
>TRBJ2-7|TRBD1|TRBV2|-
TGTGCCAGCAGTTTTGACAGGGGTAAGGACGAGCAGTACTTC
CASSFDRGKDEQYF
>TRBJ2-7|-|TRBV21-1|-
TGTGCCAGCAGCAACAGGCCCCGGCCCCTACGCTACGAGCAGTACTTC
CASSNRPRPLRYEQYF
>TRBJ1-5|-|TRBV6-5|-
TGTGCCAGCAGCGCCGTCTGGGGACACGAGCCCCAGCATTTT
CASSAVWGHEPQHF
>TRBJ1-2|-|TRBV12-3/TRBV12-4|-
TGTGCCAGCAGTCGCCCCGGGATCTATGGCTACACCTTC
CASSRPGIYGYTF
>TRBJ2-5|TRBD2|TRBV2|-
TGTGCCAGCAGCGGGACTAGCGGGAGAAGAGAGACCCAGTACTTC
CASSGTSGRRETQYF
>TRBJ1-5|TRBD1|TRBV28|-
TGTGCCAGCAGTTTGGGGACAGGGGGCAGACAGCCCCAGCATTTT
CASSLGTGGRQPQHF
>TRBJ1-4|-|TRBV2|-
TGTGCCAGCAGAATAGGAGGCGCCAATGAAAAACTGTTTTTT
CASRIGGANEKLFF
>TRBJ1-5|-|TRBV5-1|-
TGCGCCAGCAGCTTGTCGGTCGATCAGCCCCAGCATTTT
CASSLSVDQPQHF
>TRBJ2-5|-|TRBV3-1/TRBV3-2|-
TGTGCCAGCAGCCAAAGAGGGGGAGAGACCCAGTACTTC
CASSQRGGETQYF
>TRBJ1-3|-|TRBV30|-
TGTGCCTGGAGTCGAGGGGGATCTGGAAACACCATATATTTT
CAWSRGGSGNTIYF
>TRBJ1-2|-|TRBV11-2|-
TGTGCCAGCAGCTTATTACTAGACATGGGCTACACCTTC
CASSLLLDMGYTF
>TRBJ2-7|-|TRBV6-5|-
TGTGCCACCCTTTCCGACAGGGGAGGGAGGGACGAGCAGTACTTC
CATLSDRGGRDEQYF
>TRBJ2-2|-|TRBV7-7|-
TGTGCTAGCAGCCCTATAAGGGAGACCACCGGGGAGCTGTTTTTT
CASSPIRETTGELFF
>TRBJ1-2|-|TRBV6-5|-
TGTGCCAGCACCACCCTGGAGGGGAGGTATGGCTACACCTTC
CASTTLEGRYGYTF
>TRBJ1-2|-|TRBV18|-
TGTGCCAGCTCACCCGCCCGGGGGGTCTATGGCTACACCTTC
CASSPARGVYGYTF
>TRBJ2-5|TRBD1|TRBV11-2|-
TGTGCCAGCAGCCTACCGGGACAGGGGACAGAGACCCAGTACTTC
CASSLPGQGTETQYF
>TRBJ1-5|-|TRBV24-1|few
TGTGCCACCAGTTGGGGCCAGGGTGATCAGCCCCAGCATTTT
CATSWGQGDQPQHF
>TRBJ2-7|-|TRBV5-1|-
TGCGCCAGCAGCTTGGATCTCTACGAGCAGTACTTC
CASSLDLYEQYF
>TRBJ2-1|-|TRBV25-1|-
TGTGCCAGCAGTTCCCGCCAGACCTACAATGAGCAGTTCTTC
CASSSRQTYNEQFF
>TRBJ2-3|-|TRBV3-1/TRBV3-2|-
TGTGCCAGCAGCTCGGCGGGTGATACGCAGTATTTT
CASSSAGDTQYF
>TRBJ2-5|-|TRBV25-1|-
TGTGCCAGCAGCGACTTAGAGACCCAGTACTTC
CASSDLETQYF
>TRBJ1-3|-|TRBV6-5|-
TGTGCCAGCAGTTACTCGGTGGGAGACTCTGGAAACACCATATATTTT
CASSYSVGDSGNTIYF
>TRBJ1-6|TRBD1|TRBV19|-
TGTGCCACCAAGGCGGACAGGTTCAATTCACCCCTCCACTTT
CATKADRFNSPLHF
>TRBJ1-2|-|TRBV3-1/TRBV3-2|-
TGTGCCAGCAGCCCTCCGGCCCCAGGATTTTATGGCTACACCTTC
CASSPPAPGFYGYTF
>TRBJ2-7|-|TRBV19|-
TGTGCCAGTAGCGGACGTAGCGCCTCCTACGAGCAGTACTTC
CASSGRSASYEQYF
>TRBJ1-1|-|TRBV28|-
TGTGCCAGCAGTTTAATACAGGTGAACACTGAAGCTTTCTTT
CASSLIQVNTEAFF
>TRBJ1-1|TRBD1|TRBV5-1|-
TGCGCCAGCAAGACAGGGAAAGAATTCTCCACTGAAGCTTTCTTT
CASKTGKEFSTEAFF
>TRBJ2-7|TRBD1|TRBV4-1|-
TGCGCCAGCAGCCGCGGACAGGGCACCTACGAGCAGTACTTC
CASSRGQGTYEQYF